One sample yielded the 10 T cell receptor beta chains listed below, sequenced in a study of T cells in localized non-small cell lung cancer (dated by TCRdb to about 2020). Receptors were amplified or captured by the immunoSEQ multiplex PCR assay. TCRdb's version of the immuneACCESS table is confined to in-frame rearrangements and falls short of the full clone set. An unresolved V gene accounts for under half of the shortfall where checked; the remainder is of unknown origin. The sample yields about 55,000 clones; approximately 83% were counted once. The ten biggest clones cover roughly 17% of the sample. The sample consisted of peripheral blood mononuclear cells, taken before any cancer treatment. These receptors came from a man between 35 and 75 years old with stage III lung adenocarcinoma.

The rearrangement links TRBV11-3 to TRBJ1-1, with 8 bases aligning to TRBD1. The CDR3 runs to 13 residues. The germline V gene has CDR1 SGHNT and CDR2 YENEEA. Germline trimming cut 5 bases from V and 7 bases from J; bases unmatched to any gene: 6. DNA of the CDR3: TGTGCCAGCAGCGGACAGGGTGTAGGTGAAGCTTTCTTT. Amino acid sequence: CASSGQGVGEAFF.

The chain couples TRBV7-9 to TRBJ2-2, with D maybe TRBD1 (6 bases). This CDR3 comprises 16 residues. Deletions cut 5 bases from V and 1 base from J, with 14 bases between. The germline gives CDR1 SEHNR, CDR2 FQNEAQ (reference sequence). As DNA, the CDR3 is TGTGCCAGCAGCCTGGCCGGGACACTGAACACCGGGGAGCTGTTTTTT. It encodes CASSLAGTLNTGELFF.

This chain links TRBV6-5 with TRBJ1-5; D is unresolved. Germline V gene data show CDR1 as MNHEY and CDR2 as SVGAGI. This CDR3 contains 12 residues. V lost 6 bases, J lost 4 bases, and 7 bases lay in between. CDR3 DNA sequence: TGTGCCAGCAGCTCCCTGAATCAGCCCCAGCATTTT. Protein product: CASSSLNQPQHF.

The gene calls are TRBV9 and TRBJ2-1, with TRBD1 as a possible D gene (7 bases). Germline CDR1 reads SGDLS; CDR2 reads YYNGEE. The CDR3 totals 18 residues. The germline V and J ends were trimmed by 0 bases and 4 bases, with 20 bases remaining between them. CDR3 protein: CASSVDPGRGVLYNEQFF. The CDR3 coding sequence is TGTGCCAGCAGCGTAGATCCCGGCAGGGGGGTTTTGTACAATGAGCAGTTCTTC. The full variable domain, completed using reference TRBV9 and TRBJ2-1, is DSGVTQTPKHLITATGQRVTLRCSPRSGDLSVYWYQQSLDQGLQFLIQYYNGEERAKGNILERFSAQQFPDLHSELNLSSLELGDSALYFCASSVDPGRGVLYNEQFFGPGTRLTVL.

This chain connects TRBV7-9 to TRBJ2-1; tentatively, D is TRBD2 (5 bases). V was pared by 5 bases and J by 0 bases, with 11 bases between. Germline lookup yields CDR1 SEHNR and CDR2 FQNEAQ (reference sequence). The CDR3 runs to 15 residues. The CDR3 here is CASSPDSSSYNEQFF. The CDR3 DNA follows: TGTGCCAGCAGCCCGGACTCGAGCTCCTACAATGAGCAGTTCTTC.

There are a few counts of this clone. The V and J genes are TRBV6-5 and TRBJ2-7; the match to TRBD1 covers 8 bases. CDR1 and CDR2 (germline): MNHEY, SVGAGI. Trimming removed 5 bases from V and 4 bases from J; junction bases left unmatched: 1. This CDR3 comprises 12 residues. The CDR3 bases are TGTGCCAGCAGTAGACAGGGGTACGAGCAGTACTTC. Protein product: CASSRQGYEQYF.

V gene TRBV6-5 combines with J gene TRBJ2-5, with D maybe TRBD2 (6 bases). The V end lost 2 bases, the J end lost 4 bases, and 14 bases lay between the germline ends. The V gene's germline CDR1 is MNHEY and CDR2 SVGAGI. The length of the CDR3 is 15 residues. Here the CDR3 reads CASSYAGTFRETQYF. DNA for the CDR3: TGTGCCAGCAGTTACGCGGGGACGTTTAGAGAGACCCAGTACTTC.

This clone has just a few counts. The chain employs TRBV10-3 and TRBJ1-1; D not certain. The V gene's germline CDR1 is ENHRY and CDR2 SYGVKD. This CDR3 is built from 12 residues. Deletions cut 6 bases from V and 3 bases from J, with 8 bases between. CDR3 in DNA: TGTGCCATCAGAGGGTGGGACACTGAAGCTTTCTTT. Encoded protein: CAIRGWDTEAFF.

The chain links TRBV29-1 to TRBJ2-2; 7 nucleotides align to TRBD2. Germline V gene sequence: CDR1 SQVTM, CDR2 ANQGSEA. The CDR3 is made up of 14 amino acids. V lost 2 bases and J lost 5; bases outside the gene matches: 5. The CDR3 coding sequence is TGCAGCGTTGAAAGCGGGACCCGGACCGGGGAGCTGTTTTTT. Residues: CSVESGTRTGELFF.

The V and J genes are TRBV29-1 and TRBJ2-2; no clear D. V was cut by 3 bases and J by 0 bases, with 8 bases left in between. This CDR3 spans 14 amino acids. The germline V gene encodes CDR1 SQVTM and CDR2 ANQGSEA. The CDR3, as DNA: TGCAGCGTTGATGGCTTGGCGAACACCGGGGAGCTGTTTTTT. As protein: CSVDGLANTGELFF.